Following are 14 T cell receptor beta chains from one sample sequenced in a study of blood T cells in healthy people across ages. A second roughly 7 to 12 cycle PCR used barcoded and J-beta primers. In TCRdb, the 5' RACE reads were re-called with MiXCR into one record per CDR3 protein. The sample records some 860,000 distinct CDR3 sequences, around three fifths being singletons. The sequenced sample consisted of blood. The receptors were sampled from a man between 35 and 55 years old in good health.

This clonotype has only one observation. The rearrangement uses TRBV6-5 and TRBJ2-7; either TRBD1 or TRBD2 may supply D (5 bases each). This CDR3 spans 15 amino acids. Per the germline V gene, CDR1 is MNHEY and CDR2 is SVGAGI. The V end was cut by 7 bases, the J end by 3 bases, with 19 bases between. The CDR3 DNA sequence: TGTGCCAGCACTTCCCTACAGGCGGCGGGCTACGAGCAGTACTTC. Amino acids: CASTSLQAAGYEQYF.

The chain couples TRBV15 to TRBJ2-2; TRBD2 is a possible D gene (6 bases). Trimming took off 3 bases at V and 6 bases at J, with 14 bases between the two ends. The germline V gene has CDR1 LNHNV and CDR2 YYDKDF (reference sequence). The CDR3 is 15 residues long. The CDR3: CATSSRGGAAGELFF. The DNA for the CDR3 is TGTGCCACCAGCAGTCGAGGAGGGGCAGCCGGGGAGCTGTTTTTT.

This clonotype was counted between two and nine times. The chain recombines TRBV7-9 with TRBJ1-2, with 7 bases fitting TRBD1. Unmatched junction bases numbered 6, after V lost 5 bases and J lost 3 bases. Germline assignment: CDR1 SEHNR and CDR2 FQNEAQ (reference sequence). The CDR3 spans 14 residues. For the CDR3, the DNA is TGTGCCAGCAGCCCGAGACAGGGTGACTATGGCTACACCTTC. Amino acid sequence: CASSPRQGDYGYTF.

The chain employs TRBV15 and TRBJ2-3, with D perhaps TRBD1 or TRBD2 (5 bases each). The germline V gene encodes CDR1 LNHNV and CDR2 YYDKDF (reference sequence). The CDR3 sequence is 17 residues long. V lost 0 bases and J 1 base, leaving 14 bases between the germline ends. Here the CDR3 reads CATSRDGTPRGTDTQYF. The CDR3 region has the DNA TGTGCCACCAGCAGAGATGGGACGCCTCGGGGCACAGATACGCAGTATTTT.

The J gene is TRBJ1-2, the V gene TRBV28; the match to TRBD1 covers 7 bases. The CDR3 has 16 residues. The V segment lost 2 bases and the J segment 3 bases; nucleotides outside the gene matches: 9. CDR1 is MDHEN and CDR2 is SYDVKM in the germline V gene. CDR3 DNA sequence: TGTGCCAGCAGTTTAGTGCTCCGACAGGGTCACTATGGCTACACCTTC. This encodes CASSLVLRQGHYGYTF.

The V gene is TRBV12-3 or TRBV12-4, the J gene TRBJ2-5; D is unresolved. Between the trimmed V and J ends, which lost 1 base and 3 bases, there was a span of 6 bases. This CDR3 region has 13 residues. CDR3 DNA sequence: TGTGCCAGCAGTTTAGTGGTTAAAGAGACCCAGTACTTC. Amino acid sequence: CASSLVVKETQYF.

This clonotype is a singleton in its sample. The chain employs TRBV19 and TRBJ2-5; D is undetermined. CDR1 LNHDA and CDR2 SQIVND come from the germline V gene (reference sequence). The CDR3 spans 11 residues. V lost 7 bases and J lost 11, with 14 bases in between. The CDR3 sequence is CASTKGVEQYF. CDR3 DNA sequence: TGTGCCAGTACAAAAGGCGTTGAGCAGTACTTC.

This clonotype was detected only a few times. The V call is TRBV4-3, the J call TRBJ2-3; D possibly corresponds to TRBD2 (5 bases). CDR3 length: 18 amino acids. CDR1 and CDR2 from the germline V gene are LGHNA and YSLEER. Trimming shortened V by 0 bases and J by 0 bases, and 16 bases separated the two germline ends. This CDR3 is CASSQDYGLARSTDTQYF. The CDR3 DNA follows: TGCGCCAGCAGCCAAGATTACGGGCTAGCAAGAAGCACAGATACGCAGTATTTT.

The V and J genes are TRBV28 and TRBJ2-5; 12 positions agree with TRBD1. This CDR3 comprises 17 residues. Germline V CDR1 and CDR2: MDHEN, SYDVKM. The junction had 13 bases not matched to a gene; V was cut back by 5 bases and J by 6 bases. The CDR3 reads CASSLCPPGTGGQTQYF. For the CDR3, the DNA is TGTGCCAGCAGTCTCTGCCCGCCGGGGACAGGGGGCCAGACCCAGTACTTC.

This clonotype turned up a few times. The chain combines TRBV27 with TRBJ2-3; perhaps TRBD1 as D (6 bases). The germline V and J ends were trimmed by 7 bases and 3 bases, with 20 bases remaining between them. The CDR3 is 16 amino acids. CDR1 is MNHEY, CDR2 SMNVEV, per germline (reference sequence). The CDR3 DNA follows: TGTGCCAGCATTCTCAGACAGGCAAACTATACAGATACGCAGTATTTT. It is translated as CASILRQANYTDTQYF.

There are many counts of this clonotype. CDR3 region: CASSVRGVMDSPLHF. The DNA for the CDR3 is TGTGCCAGCAGCGTTAGGGGGGTGATGGATTCACCCCTCCACTTT. V and J are TRBV9 and TRBJ1-6; a weak D match, TRBD1 (6 bases). The CDR3 is 15 residues long. Trimming took off 2 bases at V and 8 bases at J, with 14 bases between the two ends. The germline V gene has CDR1 SGDLS and CDR2 YYNGEE.

J is TRBJ2-5 and V is TRBV10-3, with TRBD1 matching 12 bases. The length of the CDR3 is 15 residues. The germline V gene encodes CDR1 ENHRY and CDR2 SYGVKD. The ends lost 10 bases at V and 5 bases at J; junction bases unmatched: 11. The CDR3 region has the DNA TGTGCCACCCTACCGGGACAGGGGGCGGGCGAGACCCAGTACTTC. Translated: CATLPGQGAGETQYF.

The J gene is TRBJ1-2, the V gene TRBV9; no clear D. Germline V gene sequence: CDR1 SGDLS, CDR2 YYNGEE. This CDR3 has 16 residues. With 0 bases removed from V and 5 bases from J, the gap between germline ends came to 17 bases. CDR3 sequence: CASSVAISGEDYGYTF. In DNA form, the CDR3 reads TGTGCCAGCAGCGTAGCTATTTCCGGGGAGGATTATGGCTACACCTTC.

This clonotype turned up a few times. The chain joins TRBV4-3 to TRBJ1-2; D remains ambiguous. V lost 0 bases and J lost 4, with 15 bases in between. Germline V CDR1 and CDR2: LGHNA, YSLEER. The CDR3 spans 16 residues. CDR3: CASSQDSGALGYGYTF. As DNA, the CDR3 is TGCGCCAGCAGCCAAGATTCAGGCGCCCTGGGCTATGGCTACACCTTC.